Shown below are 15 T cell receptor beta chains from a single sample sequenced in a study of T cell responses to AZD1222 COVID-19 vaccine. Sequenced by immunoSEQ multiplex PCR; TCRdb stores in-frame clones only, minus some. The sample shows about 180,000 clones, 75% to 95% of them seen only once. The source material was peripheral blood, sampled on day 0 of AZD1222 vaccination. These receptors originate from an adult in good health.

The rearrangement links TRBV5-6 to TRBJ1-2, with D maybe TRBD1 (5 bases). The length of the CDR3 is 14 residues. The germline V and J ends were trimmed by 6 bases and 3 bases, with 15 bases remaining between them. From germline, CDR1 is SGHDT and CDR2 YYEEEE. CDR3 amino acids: CASTLLDRDYGYTF. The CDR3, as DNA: TGTGCCAGCACCCTCCTTGACAGAGACTATGGCTACACCTTC.

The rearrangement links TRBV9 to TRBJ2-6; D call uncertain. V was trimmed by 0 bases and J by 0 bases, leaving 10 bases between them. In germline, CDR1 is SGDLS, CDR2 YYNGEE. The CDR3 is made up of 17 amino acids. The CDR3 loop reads CASSVAPGSSGANVLTF. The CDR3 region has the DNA TGTGCCAGCAGCGTAGCTCCAGGTAGCTCTGGGGCCAACGTCCTGACTTTC.

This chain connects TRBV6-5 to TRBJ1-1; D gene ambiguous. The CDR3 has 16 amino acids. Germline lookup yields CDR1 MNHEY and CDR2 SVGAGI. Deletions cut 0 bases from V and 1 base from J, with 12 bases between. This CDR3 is CASSYSSTATNTEAFF. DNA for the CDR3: TGTGCCAGCAGTTACTCGAGCACAGCTACGAACACTGAAGCTTTCTTT.

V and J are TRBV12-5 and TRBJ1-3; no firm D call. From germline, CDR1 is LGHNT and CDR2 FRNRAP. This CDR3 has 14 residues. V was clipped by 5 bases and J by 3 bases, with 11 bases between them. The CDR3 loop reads CASGPGRGGNTIYF. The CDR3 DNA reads TGTGCTAGTGGTCCCGGGCGGGGTGGAAACACCATATATTTT.

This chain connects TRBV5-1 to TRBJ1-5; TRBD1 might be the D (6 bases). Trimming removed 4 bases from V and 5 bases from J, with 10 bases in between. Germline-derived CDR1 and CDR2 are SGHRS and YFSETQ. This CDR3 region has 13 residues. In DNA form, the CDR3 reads TGCGCCAGCAGCGCGGAGGGGGATCAGCCCCAGCATTTT. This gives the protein CASSAEGDQPQHF.

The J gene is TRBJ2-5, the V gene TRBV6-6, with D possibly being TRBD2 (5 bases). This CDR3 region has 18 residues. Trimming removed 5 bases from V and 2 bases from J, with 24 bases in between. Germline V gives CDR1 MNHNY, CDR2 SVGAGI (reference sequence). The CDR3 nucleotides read TGTGCCAGCAGTCAAAGGCCTCTACGCGGGCAGGTTCAAGAGACCCAGTACTTC. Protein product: CASSQRPLRGQVQETQYF.

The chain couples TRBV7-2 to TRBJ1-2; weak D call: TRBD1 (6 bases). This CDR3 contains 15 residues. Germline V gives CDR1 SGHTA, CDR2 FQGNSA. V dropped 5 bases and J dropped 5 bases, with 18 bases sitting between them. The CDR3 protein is CASSASNGGAYGYTF. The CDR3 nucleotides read TGTGCCAGCAGCGCCAGCAATGGGGGGGCATATGGCTACACCTTC. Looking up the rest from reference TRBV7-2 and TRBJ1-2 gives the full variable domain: GAGVSQSPSNKVTEKGKDVELRCDPISGHTALYWYRQSLGQGLEFLIYFQGNSAPDKSGLPSDRFSAERTGGSVSTLTIQRTQQEDSAVYLCASSASNGGAYGYTFGSGTRLTVV.

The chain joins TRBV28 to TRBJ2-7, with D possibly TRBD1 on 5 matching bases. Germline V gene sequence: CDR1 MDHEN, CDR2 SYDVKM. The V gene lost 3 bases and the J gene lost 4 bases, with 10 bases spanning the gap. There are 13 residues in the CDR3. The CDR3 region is CASSLATVYEQYF. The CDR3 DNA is TGTGCCAGCAGTTTGGCGACAGTATACGAGCAGTACTTC.

The CDR3 sequence is CASSPGGDTQYF. The CDR3 DNA is TGTGCCAGCAGCCCGGGGGGAGATACGCAGTATTTT. This chain links TRBV7-6 with TRBJ2-3, with 7 bases matching TRBD2. The V and J ends lost 5 bases and 5 bases, in that order; junction bases with no gene match: 1. The CDR3 length is 12 residues. Germline V gene sequence: CDR1 SGHVS, CDR2 FNYEAQ.

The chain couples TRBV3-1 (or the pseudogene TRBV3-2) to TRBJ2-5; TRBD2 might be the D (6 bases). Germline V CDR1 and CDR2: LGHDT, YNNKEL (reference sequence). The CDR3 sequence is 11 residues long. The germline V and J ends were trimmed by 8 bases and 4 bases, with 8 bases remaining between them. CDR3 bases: TGTGCCAGCCGGCGGGGAGAGACCCAGTACTTC. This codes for CASRRGETQYF.

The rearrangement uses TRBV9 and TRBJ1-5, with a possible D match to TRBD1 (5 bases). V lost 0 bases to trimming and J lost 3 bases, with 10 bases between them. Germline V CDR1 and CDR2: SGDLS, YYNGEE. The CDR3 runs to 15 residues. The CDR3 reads CASSVGGGPNQPQHF. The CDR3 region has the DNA TGTGCCAGCAGCGTAGGCGGGGGTCCCAATCAGCCCCAGCATTTT.

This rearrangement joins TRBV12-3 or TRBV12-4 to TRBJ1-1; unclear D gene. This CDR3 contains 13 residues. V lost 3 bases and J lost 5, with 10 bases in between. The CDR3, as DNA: TGTGCCAGCAGTTTCAAGGTTTGGACTGAAGCTTTCTTT. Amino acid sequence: CASSFKVWTEAFF.

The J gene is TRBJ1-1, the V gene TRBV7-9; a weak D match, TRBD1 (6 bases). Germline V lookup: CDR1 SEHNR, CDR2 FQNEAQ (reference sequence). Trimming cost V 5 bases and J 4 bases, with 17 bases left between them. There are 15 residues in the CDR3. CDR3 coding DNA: TGTGCCAGCAGCCTCGCCACAGGGTCAAGCACTGAAGCTTTCTTT. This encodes CASSLATGSSTEAFF.

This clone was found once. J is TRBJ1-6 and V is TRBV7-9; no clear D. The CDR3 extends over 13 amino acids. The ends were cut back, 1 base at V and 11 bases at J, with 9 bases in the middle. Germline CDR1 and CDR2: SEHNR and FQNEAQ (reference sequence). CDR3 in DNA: TGTGCCAGCAGCTTAGAACGGGAGACACCCCTCCACTTT. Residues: CASSLERETPLHF.

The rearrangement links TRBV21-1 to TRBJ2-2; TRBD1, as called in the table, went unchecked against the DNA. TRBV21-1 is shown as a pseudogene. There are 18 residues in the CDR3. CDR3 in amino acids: CASSFQPPRGNNTGELFF. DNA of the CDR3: TGTGCCAGCAGCTTCCAGCCTCCCAGGGGGAACAACACCGGGGAGCTGTTTTTT.